This TCR beta chain was identified during a study of blood T cell repertoires in COVID-19. The CDR3 spans 17 residues. J lost 6 bases, V lost 1 base, and 12 bases had no gene match. Germline V lookup: CDR1 SGHTA, CDR2 FQGNSA. Generated by immunoSEQ multiplex PCR, the TCRdb table keeps only in-frame clones and is missing some. This table holds about 210,000 clones, 86% found once. This receptor was obtained from a woman in her 40s in a cohort exposed to, infected with or recovered from COVID-19 (not recorded which). The sample taken for sequencing was PBMCs or T cells enriched from blood (not recorded which). The chain joins TRBV7-2 to TRBJ2-3; 8 nucleotides align to TRBD2. The CDR3 DNA sequence: TGTGCCAGCAGCTTAGGGCGGGCGGGAGGACTCCCCGATACGCAGTATTTT. This translates into CASSLGRAGGLPDTQYF. Filled out from reference TRBV7-2 and TRBJ2-3, the complete variable domain reads GAGVSQSPSNKVTEKGKDVELRCDPISGHTALYWYRQSLGQGLEFLIYFQGNSAPDKSGLPSDRFSAERTGGSVSTLTIQRTQQEDSAVYLCASSLGRAGGLPDTQYFGPGTRLTVL.